A selection of T cell receptor beta chains follows, all from one sample in a study of beta chain features in type 1 diabetes. Sequencing used immunoSEQ multiplex PCR; TCRdb keeps in-frame clones, though not all of them. The table records about 59,000 clones, 59% of them present only once. The source material was Tregs from blood. The receptor source for this set is a woman between 18 and 30 years old in good health. The CDR3 runs from the conserved cysteine through the conserved F or W. D genes are given only for firm matches. Where a row states a size, it is once, few, many or the class of an expanded clone; other rows omit it.

CDR3 protein: CASSAKPGLAVYNEQFF
CDR3 DNA: TGTGCCAGTAGTGCGAAACCGGGACTAGCAGTCTACAATGAGCAGTTCTTC
clone size: -
D gene: TRBD2
V gene: TRBV19
J gene: TRBJ2-1

CDR3 protein: CASMRGAWTGELFF
CDR3 DNA: TGTGCCAGTATGCGCGGGGCGTGGACCGGGGAGCTGTTTTTT
clone size: -
D gene: -
V gene: TRBV19
J gene: TRBJ2-2

CDR3 protein: CASSLKRMGRVYYTEAFF
CDR3 DNA: TGTGCCAGCAGCTTGAAGAGGATGGGGCGCGTTTACTACACTGAAGCTTTCTTT
clone size: -
D gene: -
V gene: TRBV5-8
J gene: TRBJ1-1

CDR3 protein: CAWMSGRTEAFF
CDR3 DNA: TGTGCCTGGATGAGCGGCAGAACTGAAGCTTTCTTT
clone size: few
D gene: -
V gene: TRBV30
J gene: TRBJ1-1

CDR3 protein: CASSYSPGQGGGYTF
CDR3 DNA: TGTGCCAGCAGTTACTCCCCGGGACAGGGGGGAGGCTACACCTTC
clone size: few
D gene: TRBD1
V gene: TRBV6-6
J gene: TRBJ1-2

CDR3 protein: CASSESFGSQETQYF
CDR3 DNA: TGTGCCAGCAGTGAATCGTTTGGCAGCCAAGAGACCCAGTACTTC
clone size: -
D gene: -
V gene: TRBV25-1
J gene: TRBJ2-5

CDR3 protein: CAWNNPVWTNEQFF
CDR3 DNA: TGTGCCTGGAACAATCCGGTCTGGACAAATGAGCAGTTCTTC
clone size: few
D gene: -
V gene: TRBV30
J gene: TRBJ2-1

CDR3 protein: CSARGLNEQYF
CDR3 DNA: TGCAGTGCTAGGGGGCTTAACGAGCAGTACTTC
clone size: few
D gene: -
V gene: TRBV20-1
J gene: TRBJ2-7

CDR3 protein: CASRTTGGAFF
CDR3 DNA: TGTGCCAGCAGGACGACCGGCGGGGCTTTCTTT
clone size: -
D gene: -
V gene: TRBV6-5
J gene: TRBJ1-1

CDR3 protein: CATSWGQNTDTQYF
CDR3 DNA: TGTGCCACCTCGTGGGGACAGAACACAGATACGCAGTATTTT
clone size: -
D gene: TRBD1
V gene: TRBV6-1
J gene: TRBJ2-3

CDR3 protein: CASRTTSGRAREQFF
CDR3 DNA: TGTGCCAGCAGGACGACTAGCGGGAGGGCCAGGGAGCAGTTCTTC
clone size: -
D gene: TRBD2
V gene: TRBV2
J gene: TRBJ2-1

CDR3 protein: CASSLVSTALDYGYTF
CDR3 DNA: TGTGCCAGCAGCTTAGTATCGACAGCCCTTGACTATGGCTACACCTTC
clone size: -
D gene: -
V gene: TRBV7-2
J gene: TRBJ1-2

CDR3 protein: CASLPEISYNEQFF
CDR3 DNA: TGTGCCAGCCTCCCTGAGATCTCCTACAATGAGCAGTTCTTC
clone size: -
D gene: -
V gene: TRBV6-1
J gene: TRBJ2-1

CDR3 protein: CASSLGVGVNQPQHF
CDR3 DNA: TGTGCCAGCAGCTTAGGTGTAGGAGTCAATCAGCCCCAGCATTTT
clone size: few
D gene: -
V gene: TRBV7-2
J gene: TRBJ1-5

CDR3 protein: CASGLDFTAFF
CDR3 DNA: TGTGCTAGTGGTTTGGACTTTACGGCTTTCTTT
clone size: -
D gene: -
V gene: TRBV12-5
J gene: TRBJ1-1

CDR3 protein: CASSTRTGLNTEAFF
CDR3 DNA: TGTGCCAGCAGCACCCGGACAGGTTTAAACACTGAAGCTTTCTTT
clone size: few
D gene: TRBD1
V gene: TRBV11-1
J gene: TRBJ1-1

CDR3 protein: CAWSNTRYGYTF
CDR3 DNA: TGTGCCTGGAGTAACACCCGCTATGGCTACACCTTC
clone size: few
D gene: -
V gene: TRBV30
J gene: TRBJ1-2

CDR3 protein: CASESRGCGNQPQHF
CDR3 DNA: TGCGCGTCTGAATCCAGGGGCTGTGGCAATCAGCCCCAGCATTTT
clone size: few
D gene: -
V gene: TRBV5-1
J gene: TRBJ1-5

CDR3 protein: CASSLGGGKLFF
CDR3 DNA: TGTGCCAGCAGCTTAGGAGGAGGAAAACTGTTTTTT
clone size: -
D gene: -
V gene: TRBV7-2
J gene: TRBJ1-4

CDR3 protein: CASKDGGEPYEQYF
CDR3 DNA: TGTGCCAGTAAAGACGGCGGCGAGCCGTACGAGCAGTACTTC
clone size: -
D gene: -
V gene: TRBV6-5
J gene: TRBJ2-7

CDR3 protein: CAYGQGNQPQHF
CDR3 DNA: TGTGCCTATGGACAGGGCAATCAGCCCCAGCATTTT
clone size: -
D gene: TRBD1
V gene: TRBV30
J gene: TRBJ1-5

CDR3 protein: CASSSSTQGGYTF
CDR3 DNA: TGTGCCAGCAGCTCGTCCACGCAGGGCGGCTACACCTTC
clone size: -
D gene: -
V gene: TRBV5-5
J gene: TRBJ1-2

CDR3 protein: CASSRGSANSGNTIYF
CDR3 DNA: TGTGCCAGCTCACGAGGCTCGGCCAACTCTGGAAACACCATATATTTT
clone size: -
D gene: -
V gene: TRBV18
J gene: TRBJ1-3

CDR3 protein: CASSLRGSSYNEQFF
CDR3 DNA: TGCGCCAGCAGCTTGAGGGGGAGCTCCTACAATGAGCAGTTCTTC
clone size: few
D gene: -
V gene: TRBV5-1
J gene: TRBJ2-1

CDR3 protein: CASSPPSRTGGVYGYTF
CDR3 DNA: TGTGCCAGCTCACCACCGTCGAGAACAGGGGGCGTTTATGGCTACACCTTC
clone size: -
D gene: TRBD1
V gene: TRBV18
J gene: TRBJ1-2